Each of the 29 T cell receptor beta chains below was sequenced from the same sample in a study of blood T cell repertoires in COVID-19. The table came from immunoSEQ multiplex PCR; TCRdb's copy has only in-frame clones and leaves some out. The sample lists about 160,000 clones, 92% seen once, with about 5.3% in the top ten. The source material was peripheral blood. The receptors were sampled from a man aged 25-40 years with COVID-19, enrolled during active disease.

The V call is TRBV6-5, the J call TRBJ1-1; 9 bases fit TRBD1. The V segment lost 1 base and the J segment 1 base; nucleotides outside the gene matches: 1. The CDR3 length is 15 residues. Germline V gene data show CDR1 as MNHEY and CDR2 as SVGAGI. The CDR3 DNA sequence: TGTGCCAGCAGTTACTTGACAGGGGGGAACACTGAAGCTTTCTTT. Translation: CASSYLTGGNTEAFF.

The chain is built from TRBV2 and TRBJ2-1; TRBD2 aligns across 10 bases. The CDR3 length is 17 residues. In germline, CDR1 is SNHLY, CDR2 FYNNEI. Unmatched junction bases numbered 9, after V lost 2 bases and J lost 5 bases. The CDR3 reads CASSEFSSGGLDNEQFF. CDR3 nucleotides: TGTGCCAGCAGTGAATTTTCTAGCGGGGGCCTGGACAATGAGCAGTTCTTC.

CDR3 DNA: TGTGCCAGCAGCTTAGCGATTGCGGGAGTCAACACAGATACGCAGTATTTT. It specifies CASSLAIAGVNTDTQYF. The rearrangement uses TRBV7-9 and TRBJ2-3, with 7 bases identical to TRBD2. CDR3 size: 17 residues. Germline V gives CDR1 SEHNR, CDR2 FQNEAQ (reference sequence). J lost 2 bases, V lost 0 bases, and 8 bases had no gene match. Using reference TRBV7-9 and TRBJ2-3 for the parts outside the CDR3, the full variable domain is DTGVSQNPRHKITKRGQNVTFRCDPISEHNRLYWYRQTLGQGPEFLTYFQNEAQLEKSRLLSDRFSAERPKGSFSTLEIQRTEQGDSAMYLCASSLAIAGVNTDTQYFGPGTRLTVL.

V is TRBV6-5 and J is TRBJ2-7; 10 nucleotides align to TRBD1. Germline loops: CDR1 MNHEY, CDR2 SVGAGI. This CDR3 is built from 15 residues. V lost 4 bases, J lost 4 bases, and 7 bases stayed unmatched. DNA of the CDR3: TGTGCCAGCAGTTCCATGACAGGGGGCGAGTACGAGCAGTACTTC. Encoded protein: CASSSMTGGEYEQYF.

This rearrangement joins TRBV29-1 to TRBJ1-2; D remains unclear. Germline CDR1 is SQVTM and CDR2 is ANQGSEA. Trimming pared 6 bases from V and 6 bases from J, leaving 20 bases between. The CDR3 has 14 residues. The CDR3 DNA is TGCAGCGTCGATATGTCAGCCGCGGATAATGGCTACACCTTC. It encodes CSVDMSAADNGYTF.

This clone was seen only once. The V gene is TRBV5-4, the J gene TRBJ2-3, with D maybe TRBD2 (6 bases). Germline V gene lookup returns CDR1 SGHNT and CDR2 YYREEE (reference sequence). The V end lost 4 bases, the J end lost 5 bases, and 17 bases lay between the germline ends. This CDR3 contains 15 residues. CDR3 nucleotide sequence: TGTGCCAGCAGCCAGGACTATACGGAGAGAGATACGCAGTATTTT. Protein product: CASSQDYTERDTQYF.

This chain joins TRBV19 and TRBJ2-2; possible D gene TRBD1, 6 bases. The CDR3 sequence is 15 residues long. V lost 3 bases, J lost 3 bases, and 11 bases lay in between. Germline V gene lookup returns CDR1 LNHDA and CDR2 SQIVND (reference sequence). The CDR3 loop is CASSIRGGDTGELFF. DNA for the CDR3: TGTGCCAGTAGTATTCGTGGGGGCGACACCGGGGAGCTGTTTTTT.

This chain links TRBV27 with TRBJ2-7; D possibly corresponds to TRBD2 (5 bases). CDR1 and CDR2 from the germline V gene are MNHEY and SMNVEV (reference sequence). V shed 5 bases and J shed 5 bases, with 16 bases lying between them. The CDR3 loop spans 14 amino acids. CDR3 amino acids: CASSPAGVGDEQYF. CDR3 nucleotide sequence: TGTGCCAGCAGTCCGGCCGGGGTTGGCGACGAGCAGTACTTC.

A single count supports this clone. Just one base apart from a much larger clone, this may be a read error. The V and J genes are TRBV6-5 and TRBJ1-1, with D possibly matching TRBD1 (5 bases). Germline values: CDR1 MNHEY, CDR2 SVGAGI. The CDR3 consists of 13 residues. Trimming removed 4 bases at V and 2 bases at J, with 8 bases between. DNA of the CDR3: TGTGCCAGCAGTTTGACAGTAAACACTGAAGCTTTCTTT. As protein: CASSLTVNTEAFF.

The rearrangement links TRBV5-6 to TRBJ2-1; possibly TRBD2 for D (6 bases). CDR1 and CDR2 (germline): SGHDT, YYEEEE. CDR3 length: 15 residues. With 0 bases removed from V and 5 bases from J, the gap between germline ends came to 12 bases. The CDR3 DNA reads as TGTGCCAGCAGCTTGGAAGGAGGGTATCACAATGAGCAGTTCTTC. This gives the protein CASSLEGGYHNEQFF.

The chain links TRBV7-2 to TRBJ2-3; perhaps TRBD1 as D (6 bases). The germline gives CDR1 SGHTA, CDR2 FQGNSA. The CDR3 is 14 amino acids. Deletions cut 5 bases from V and 6 bases from J, with 15 bases between. In DNA, the CDR3 is TGTGCCAGCAGCCAACAGGGACCTGAGGATACGCAGTATTTT. As protein: CASSQQGPEDTQYF.

V and J are TRBV24-1 and TRBJ2-1, with D tentatively TRBD2 (6 bases). This CDR3 has 16 amino acids. V was trimmed by 0 bases and J by 2 bases, leaving 10 bases between them. Germline V gene lookup returns CDR1 KGHDR and CDR2 SFDVKD. The DNA for the CDR3 is TGTGCCACCAGTGATTTGCAGCTAGCGACCTACAATGAGCAGTTCTTC. Translation gives CATSDLQLATYNEQFF.

This chain links TRBV28 with TRBJ2-1; D possibly corresponds to TRBD2 (6 bases). The CDR3 consists of 15 residues. The V gene lost 7 bases and the J gene lost 6 bases, with 19 bases spanning the gap. From germline, CDR1 is MDHEN and CDR2 SYDVKM. CDR3 DNA sequence: TGTGCCAGCACCCTACCCGGCAGGGAGGTCAATGAGCAGTTCTTC. Protein product: CASTLPGREVNEQFF. The entire variable domain, with the rest obtained from reference TRBV28 and TRBJ2-1, is as follows: DVKVTQSSRYLVKRTGEKVFLECVQDMDHENMFWYRQDPGLGLRLIYFSYDVKMKEKGDIPEGYSVSREKKERFSLILESASTNQTSMYLCASTLPGREVNEQFFGPGTRLTVL.

The chain links TRBV6-2 or TRBV6-3 to TRBJ2-4; 7 nucleotides line up with TRBD1. Germline-derived CDR1 and CDR2 are MNHEY and SVGEGT. After removal of 5 bases from V and 1 base from J, the junction contained 2 bases not matched to a gene. This CDR3 has 14 residues. The chain's CDR3 is CASSQGGAKNIQYF. The CDR3 nucleotides are TGTGCCAGCAGTCAAGGGGGCGCCAAAAACATTCAGTACTTC.

J is TRBJ2-5 and V is TRBV6-5; weak D call: TRBD1 (6 bases). The germline V and J ends were trimmed by 2 bases and 3 bases, with 13 bases remaining between them. There are 15 residues in the CDR3. Germline CDR1 reads MNHEY; CDR2 reads SVGAGI. CDR3 sequence: CASSYLTGAKETQYF. The CDR3 coding sequence is TGTGCCAGCAGTTACCTGACAGGAGCAAAAGAGACCCAGTACTTC.

This clone was seen just once. V is TRBV29-1 and J is TRBJ2-2, with D possibly TRBD2 on 5 matching bases. V lost 6 bases and J lost 2, with 16 bases in between. CDR1 is SQVTM, CDR2 ANQGSEA, per germline. This CDR3 contains 15 residues. The CDR3 nucleotides are TGCAGCGTCGAGTCAACTGGACTTAACACCGGGGAGCTGTTTTTT. Amino acid sequence: CSVESTGLNTGELFF.

The chain recombines TRBV7-3 with TRBJ1-4, with a weak D call TRBD1 (6 bases). CDR1 and CDR2 (germline): SGHTA, FQGTGA. The length of the CDR3 is 14 residues. V gave up 3 bases and J gave up 5 bases, with 10 bases separating them. The CDR3 DNA reads as TGTGCCAGCAGCTTCGGACAGTTGAATGAAAAACTGTTTTTT. It codes for CASSFGQLNEKLFF.

The chain recombines TRBV6-6 with TRBJ2-4, with TRBD1 matching over 7 bases. CDR1 MNHNY and CDR2 SVGAGI come from the germline V gene (reference sequence). The CDR3 has 15 amino acids. V shed 7 bases and J 3 bases; nucleotides not matched to a gene: 9. The CDR3: CASTKRGQHKNIQYF. CDR3 in DNA: TGTGCCAGCACCAAGAGGGGACAGCACAAAAACATTCAGTACTTC.

Here the CDR3 reads CASSSRTGETYGYTF. In DNA form, the CDR3 reads TGCGCCAGCAGCTCCCGGACAGGGGAGACCTATGGCTACACCTTC. The chain is built from TRBV4-3 and TRBJ1-2; 9 bases line up with TRBD1. CDR3 length: 15 amino acids. From germline, CDR1 is LGHNA and CDR2 YSLEER. J was trimmed by 4 bases and V by 5 bases; bases with no gene match: 8.

This clone was recorded a few times. The sample holds other DNA sequences that translate to the same CDR3. The chain couples TRBV7-9 to TRBJ2-7, with D unresolved. CDR1 SEHNR and CDR2 FQNEAQ come from the germline V gene (reference sequence). V lost 1 base, J lost 6 bases, and 7 bases lay in between. This CDR3 contains 12 residues. The CDR3 region is CASSLVPGEQYF. The DNA of the CDR3 is TGTGCCAGCAGCTTAGTGCCGGGCGAGCAGTACTTC.

The chain uses TRBV3-1 (or the pseudogene TRBV3-2) and TRBJ1-6; D is perhaps TRBD1 (5 bases). V shed 1 base and J shed 3 bases, with 13 bases lying between them. The CDR3 contains 17 residues. CDR1 is LGHDT and CDR2 is YNNKEL in the germline V gene (reference sequence). DNA for the CDR3: TGTGCCAGCAGCCAAGTTATAAGGACACTCTATAATTCACCCCTCCACTTT. Its protein product is CASSQVIRTLYNSPLHF.

V gene TRBV7-2 combines with J gene TRBJ2-2; 7 bases fit TRBD2. Germline V gene data show CDR1 as SGHTA and CDR2 as FQGNSA. CDR3 length equals 15 residues. Germline trimming cut 4 bases from V and 5 bases from J; bases unmatched to any gene: 7. Here the CDR3 DNA reads TGTGCCAGCAGCTCCATCCAACTAGCGACCGGGGAGCTGTTTTTT. Its protein is CASSSIQLATGELFF.

The chain combines TRBV10-3 with TRBJ2-7, with 11 bases matching TRBD1. This CDR3 is 13 amino acids long. Per germline, CDR1 ENHRY and CDR2 SYGVKD. The V segment lost 7 bases and the J segment 5 bases; nucleotides outside the gene matches: 4. CDR3 in amino acids: CAITRDRGDEQYF. CDR3 DNA sequence: TGTGCCATCACCCGGGACAGGGGGGACGAGCAGTACTTC.

This clone was detected only once. The chain uses TRBV19 and TRBJ1-5; 10 bases fit TRBD1. The CDR3 totals 16 residues. The J segment lost 5 bases and the V segment lost 6 bases, leaving 10 bases of the junction unmatched. The germline V gene has CDR1 LNHDA and CDR2 SQIVND (reference sequence). The DNA for the CDR3 is TGTGCCAGTAGGATACTCCGGGACAGGGGCCATCAGCCCCAGCATTTT. It is translated as CASRILRDRGHQPQHF.

The V call is TRBV15, the J call TRBJ1-5; D perhaps matches TRBD1 (6 bases). The CDR3 covers 16 residues. Germline V gene lookup returns CDR1 LNHNV and CDR2 YYDKDF (reference sequence). Trimming cost V 0 bases and J 6 bases, with 15 bases left between them. CDR3 nucleotides: TGTGCCACCAGCAGAGAAGGGGACATTGCTTCTCAGCCCCAGCATTTT. This translates into CATSREGDIASQPQHF.

V is TRBV10-3 and J is TRBJ1-6; perhaps TRBD1 as D (6 bases). Germline CDR1 and CDR2: ENHRY and SYGVKD. This CDR3 is 14 amino acids long. V was pared by 9 bases and J by 7 bases, with 16 bases between. Here the CDR3 DNA reads TGTGCCATGGCAGGGGAGCAATTCAATTCACCCCTCCACTTT. The encoded protein is CAMAGEQFNSPLHF.

This clone was counted a few times. CDR3 in DNA: TGCGCCAGCAGCCCCAGGGGTTTGGAGAACTATGGCTACACCTTC. Translation gives CASSPRGLENYGYTF. This rearrangement joins TRBV5-1 to TRBJ1-2, with D perhaps TRBD1 (6 bases). The V gene lost 4 bases and the J gene lost 2 bases, with 15 bases spanning the gap. This CDR3 spans 15 amino acids. Germline V gene sequence: CDR1 SGHRS, CDR2 YFSETQ.

This chain's CDR3 is CASSGTGLLQETQYF. The CDR3 bases are TGTGCCAGTAGTGGTACAGGCCTCCTACAAGAGACCCAGTACTTC. The V gene is TRBV19, the J gene TRBJ2-5, with D tentatively TRBD1 (5 bases). The V end was cut by 5 bases, the J end by 2 bases, with 15 bases between. The germline CDR1 and CDR2 sequences are LNHDA and SQIVND (reference sequence). The length of the CDR3 is 15 residues.

The V gene is TRBV3-1 (or the pseudogene TRBV3-2), the J gene TRBJ2-5; D is tentatively TRBD1 or TRBD2 (5 bases each). The V end lost 6 bases, the J end lost 9 bases, and 20 bases lay between the germline ends. The CDR3 extends over 14 amino acids. Germline V gives CDR1 LGHDT, CDR2 YNNKEL (reference sequence). Here the CDR3 reads CASSQQEAYVAQYF. The DNA for the CDR3 is TGTGCCAGCAGTCAACAGGAGGCGTACGTGGCCCAGTACTTC.